This TCR beta chain was recorded in a study of blood T cells in healthy people across ages (dated by TCRdb to 2015 to 2017). At the level of the whole study: In model experiments, template switching captured about one uniquely barcoded TCR beta cDNA molecule for every two T cells. Age-related changes in TCR beta repertoire diversity were measured in the study by deep sequencing normalized with unique cDNA molecular identifiers. Donors of different ages were randomly distributed across sequencing lanes to avoid experimental bias. Four age groups were formed from the donors: young (average roughly 16 years), middle-aged (just under 40), aged (about 62) and long-lived (about 80). Using the same blood draw, the study looked at two additional independent replicas of 1 million unique cDNA reads for two donors, one aged 18 to 30 and the other aged 80 or older. On the study overall, not on this receptor specifically: Total diversity estimates from one million sequenced T cells were considered lower bounds and underestimates. Observed TCR beta diversity correlated strongly with the percentage of naive T cells measured by flow cytometry. Bulk unsorted PBMC profiling prevented conclusive comparison of naive and antigen-experienced compartments. As age increased, observed TCR beta diversity per million T cells dropped in a roughly linear way, and a significant reduction was already evident by age about 40. Donor CMV infection status was unknown, potentially confounding age-related changes in expanded clonotypes. Compared with the aged group, more naive CD4+ T cells, fewer expanded clones and increased TCR diversity were shown by the long-lived group, suggesting age selection.

The donors were some 39 Caucasian individuals from Russia, aged roughly 6 to 100 years, who were systemically healthy. Each donor gave about 9.2 milliliters of peripheral blood, drawn into EDTA-treated Vacutainer tubes. Ficoll-Paque density-gradient centrifugation was used to isolate PBMCs, with at least 6.5 million obtained per sample. Total RNA, at least 5 micrograms per sample, was extracted from PBMCs with Trizol reagent. For every donor, an aliquot of PBMCs went through flow cytometry to measure the percentages of naive CD45RAhigh/CD27high T cells. Measured from the cysteine to the phenylalanine, the CDR3 is 15 residues long. Solely the CDR3 DNA is kept, with 45 bases framed from the first base. The CDR1 and CDR2 encoded by the germline V gene are WSHSY and SAAADI. Receptors were amplified or captured by 5' RACE. The sample was run on an Illumina HiSeq 2500. A second 7 to 11 cycle PCR used a sample-barcoded 5' primer and a J-beta primer mix. A template-switch 5' adaptor carrying 12 random nucleotides introduced a unique molecular identifier onto each TCR beta cDNA molecule. Each sample yielded at least 3 million CDR3-containing paired-end reads. All of the RNA was converted into first-strand cDNA using the Mint cDNA synthesis kit, with a TRBC-specific oligonucleotide serving as the primer. All cDNA was treated with uracil-DNA glycosylase and then went through a first 18-cycle PCR with the universal primers M1SS and BC2_uni_R. The original methods were these. Each sample was normalized by randomly selecting 1 million high-quality reads, each carrying a distinct molecular identifier. Reads with shared molecular identifiers were discarded instead of being binned into consensus sequences. MiTCR, with a Q25 quality threshold and the strictest error-elimination algorithm, was used for CDR3 identification, clonotype clustering and error correction. A nonparametric unseen species model using Euler transformation provided a lower-bound estimate of total TCR beta diversity. Using fastp at Q25 and MiXCR, TCRdb reprocessed the public reads and kept productive beta chains. Rows are combined by CDR3 protein, so each entry shows the most common genes and DNA. What appears here as the V and J calls and clone size reflects TCRdb's work, not the paper's. Within this sample are about 730,000 distinct CDR3 sequences, with more than 40% of them counted one time only. The ten largest make up 20% to 25% of the sample.

As regards this clonotype: Its antigen is currently not known. No base qualities exist here, and no much larger clone lies one base off it.

The clonotype was recovered from a woman aged 60 to 75 in good health. The sample consisted of blood. This chain is built from TRBV10-2 and TRBJ2-4; 12 central nucleotides agree with TRBD1. The DNA end lines up better with TRBJ2-5; the J call may be wrong. CDR3 sequence: CASSEGTGGLKTQYF. The nucleotides read TGCGCCAGCAGTGAGGGGACAGGGGGCTTGAAGACCCAGTACTTC.